These 32 T cell receptor beta chains share one sample of origin, sequenced in a study of shared clonotypes between healthy human individuals. The table came from immunoSEQ multiplex PCR; TCRdb's copy has only in-frame clones and leaves some out. The repertoire has over a million clones, around 82% of them found once; the top ten carry 0.55% to 0.7%. The sample taken for sequencing was memory CD4+ T cells from PBMCs. Regarding subset: CD45RA-negative fraction. The receptors stem from a man between 18 and 35 years old in good health. Some clones in this sample may be carry-over from other donors' samples.

The chain is built from TRBV7-3 and TRBJ2-2; TRBD1 matches 7 bases. V dropped 4 bases and J dropped 8; count of bases not matched to a gene: 13. Germline-derived CDR1 and CDR2 are SGHTA and FQGTGA. CDR3 length: 16 residues. CDR3 amino acids: CASSSPLRGQSGELFF. The CDR3 DNA reads TGTGCCAGCAGCTCTCCCCTTAGGGGGCAATCAGGGGAGCTGTTTTTT.

This clone has more than one count but fewer than ten. V and J are TRBV28 and TRBJ2-3; TRBD1 might be the D (5 bases). The CDR3 spans 14 residues. V was clipped by 8 bases and J by 0 bases, with 12 bases between them. Looked up from germline, CDR1 is MDHEN and CDR2 is SYDVKM. The DNA of the CDR3 is TGTGCCAGCCATCACAGGTCTAGCACAGATACGCAGTATTTT. Translating gives CASHHRSSTDTQYF.

The chain couples TRBV29-1 to TRBJ1-2; maybe TRBD1 (6 bases). From germline, CDR1 is SQVTM and CDR2 ANQGSEA. V lost 6 bases and J lost 7, with 21 bases in between. CDR3 size: 14 residues. The CDR3 DNA reads as TGCAGCGTACAACCCTTAGGGGGATCGGGTGGCTACACCTTC. This translates into CSVQPLGGSGGYTF.

The chain couples TRBV5-6 to TRBJ2-1; D assignment may be TRBD1 or TRBD2 (5 bases each). The germline gives CDR1 SGHDT, CDR2 YYEEEE. Trimming took 4 bases from V and 5 from J, leaving 16 bases between them. The CDR3 runs 15 residues. As DNA, the CDR3 is TGTGCCAGCAGCGACCGGGACCCCGTCGACAATGAGCAGTTCTTC. It translates to CASSDRDPVDNEQFF.

The chain uses TRBV5-1 and TRBJ1-1, with D hard to call. CDR1 and CDR2 from the germline V gene are SGHRS and YFSETQ. The V end was cut by 0 bases, the J end by 7 bases, with 13 bases between. This CDR3 region has 14 residues. This CDR3 reads CASSLGSTRGEAFF. In nucleotides, the CDR3 is TGCGCCAGCAGCTTGGGTTCAACCCGGGGTGAAGCTTTCTTT.

This clone was seen only a few times. At the DNA level, this CDR3 is encoded by other sequences in the same sample as well. The genes are TRBV28 and TRBJ2-3; D unresolved. Germline V gene data show CDR1 as MDHEN and CDR2 as SYDVKM. The CDR3 is made up of 11 amino acids. V lost 6 bases, J lost 2 bases, and 3 bases lay in between. As DNA, the CDR3 is TGTGCCAGCAGGACCACAGATACGCAGTATTTT. Protein: CASRTTDTQYF.

A few counts support this clone. The sample carries other DNA sequences with the same CDR3. The rearrangement links TRBV11-2 to TRBJ2-1, with D possibly being TRBD1 or TRBD2 (5 bases each). The CDR3 sequence is 14 residues long. V gave up 5 bases and J gave up 7 bases, with 15 bases separating them. The germline V gene encodes CDR1 SGHAT and CDR2 FQNNGV. CDR3 loop: CASSLGTANNEQFF. Here the CDR3 DNA reads TGTGCCAGCAGCCTCGGGACCGCGAATAATGAGCAGTTCTTC. The whole variable domain, remainder taken from reference TRBV11-2 and TRBJ2-1, is EAGVAQSPRYKIIEKRQSVAFWCNPISGHATLYWYQQILGQGPKLLIQFQNNGVVDDSQLPKDRFSAERLKGVDSTLKIQPAKLEDSAVYLCASSLGTANNEQFFGPGTRLTVL.

The chain joins TRBV10-2 to TRBJ2-1; the D is unclear. The CDR3 consists of 11 residues. Trimming removed 4 bases at V and 4 bases at J, with 2 bases between. Germline V gives CDR1 WSHSY, CDR2 SAAADI. CDR3 loop: CASSVYNEQFF. In DNA, the CDR3 is TGCGCCAGCAGTGTTTACAATGAGCAGTTCTTC.

V is TRBV11-2 and J is TRBJ2-7; tentatively, D is TRBD1 (6 bases). Germline assignment: CDR1 SGHAT and CDR2 FQNNGV. Trimming shortened V by 0 bases and J by 2 bases, and 17 bases separated the two germline ends. This CDR3 is 17 amino acids long. The DNA of the CDR3 is TGTGCCAGCAGCTTAGAGCTGCTGACAGGCCGCACCTACGAGCAGTACTTC. It specifies CASSLELLTGRTYEQYF.

The gene calls are TRBV18 and TRBJ2-3; 9 nucleotides align to TRBD2. Germline CDR1 reads KGHSH; CDR2 reads LQKENI. J gave up 2 bases and V 4 bases, and 16 bases lay outside the gene matches. This CDR3 contains 19 residues. This CDR3 reads CASSLQEGLAESITDTQYF. The CDR3 DNA is TGTGCCAGCTCACTACAGGAGGGACTAGCAGAATCAATCACAGATACGCAGTATTTT.

This clone came up a few times. The V gene is TRBV5-4, the J gene TRBJ1-1; D is unclear. V dropped 1 base and J dropped 5 bases, with 12 bases sitting between them. This CDR3 is 14 amino acids long. CDR1 and CDR2 from the germline V gene are SGHNT and YYREEE (reference sequence). CDR3: CASSLQRRETEAFF. CDR3 bases: TGTGCCAGCAGCTTGCAAAGACGGGAGACTGAAGCTTTCTTT.

This clone was counted only a few times. The chain combines TRBV6-1 with TRBJ2-3; D gene unclear. The length of the CDR3 is 15 residues. CDR1 MNHNS and CDR2 SASEGT come from the germline V gene. Trimming took 0 bases from V and 0 from J, leaving 7 bases between them. As DNA, the CDR3 is TGTGCCAGCAGTGAAGCCTGGCAAAGCACAGATACGCAGTATTTT. Protein: CASSEAWQSTDTQYF.

Of note for this clone: This specimen includes other DNA sequences encoding the same CDR3. The gene calls are TRBV5-1 and TRBJ1-5; D is undetermined. V was cut by 1 base and J by 5 bases, with 7 bases left in between. There are 13 residues in the CDR3. The germline V gene encodes CDR1 SGHRS and CDR2 YFSETQ. CDR3 in DNA: TGCGCCAGCAGCTTGAGTGTCGATCAGCCCCAGCATTTT. This translates into CASSLSVDQPQHF.

The rearrangement joins TRBV18 to TRBJ2-7, with D perhaps matching TRBD2 (6 bases). Per the germline V gene, CDR1 is KGHSH and CDR2 is LQKENI. There are 15 residues in the CDR3. V was trimmed by 2 bases and J by 4 bases, leaving 15 bases between them. This CDR3 is CASSPGAGGGYEQYF. The CDR3 nucleotides read TGTGCCAGCTCACCAGGAGCGGGTGGAGGTTACGAGCAGTACTTC.

The V call is TRBV19, the J call TRBJ1-2; D is uncertain. The CDR3 runs to 13 residues. Germline CDR1 reads LNHDA; CDR2 reads SQIVND (reference sequence). The V gene lost 4 bases and the J gene lost 7 bases, with 13 bases spanning the gap. Here the CDR3 DNA reads TGTGCCAGTAGTAAGGGCAGCCTGGGTGGCTACACCTTC. Protein: CASSKGSLGGYTF.

The chain uses TRBV9 and TRBJ2-1, with 8 nucleotides matching TRBD1. With V trimmed by 4 bases and J by 2 bases, 8 bases remained unmatched. Per germline, CDR1 SGDLS and CDR2 YYNGEE. This CDR3 contains 16 residues. The CDR3 coding sequence is TGTGCCAGCAGCTTCATGGGACAGGCCCCCTACAATGAGCAGTTCTTC. Encoded protein: CASSFMGQAPYNEQFF.

J is TRBJ2-7 and V is TRBV2; D call uncertain. There are 12 residues in the CDR3. V was clipped by 8 bases and J by 3 bases, with 11 bases between them. In germline, CDR1 is SNHLY, CDR2 FYNNEI. The CDR3 loop reads CASRYINYEQYF. As DNA, the CDR3 is TGTGCCAGCCGCTACATTAACTACGAGCAGTACTTC.

The chain uses TRBV7-3 and TRBJ2-3, with D tentatively TRBD1 or TRBD2 (7 bases each). V was pared by 5 bases and J by 3 bases, with 18 bases between. The germline V gene encodes CDR1 SGHTA and CDR2 FQGTGA. This CDR3 has 16 residues. The chain's CDR3 is CASSQGVGTTTDTQYF. In DNA form, the CDR3 reads TGTGCCAGCAGCCAGGGGGTCGGGACTACTACAGATACGCAGTATTTT.

The chain combines TRBV5-4 with TRBJ2-1, with D uncertain. Germline loops: CDR1 SGHNT, CDR2 YYREEE (reference sequence). This CDR3 contains 13 residues. With 3 bases removed from V and 10 bases from J, the gap between germline ends came to 14 bases. The CDR3 spells CASSSRSPGEQFF. In DNA, the CDR3 is TGTGCCAGCAGCTCACGGAGCCCCGGGGAGCAGTTCTTC.

The rearrangement uses TRBV30 and TRBJ2-7; D is perhaps TRBD1 (6 bases). Trimming removed 3 bases from V and 7 bases from J, with 16 bases in between. The CDR3 sequence is 13 residues long. The germline V gene has CDR1 GTSNPN and CDR2 SVGIG (reference sequence). As DNA, the CDR3 is TGTGCCTGGAGCCCCCGGGGCCAGGGGGAGCAGTACTTC. This gives the protein CAWSPRGQGEQYF.

The rearrangement uses TRBV29-1 and TRBJ2-1, with 15 bases fitting TRBD2. The germline V gene has CDR1 SQVTM and CDR2 ANQGSEA. The trim removed 3 bases at V and 7 bases at J, leaving 4 bases unmatched. The CDR3 spans 15 residues. The CDR3 DNA is TGCAGCGTTGATGGGACTAGCGGGAGGTGGAATGAGCAGTTCTTC. It codes for CSVDGTSGRWNEQFF.

The chain couples TRBV4-2 to TRBJ2-2, with D possibly matching TRBD2 (5 bases). The CDR3 extends over 14 amino acids. Trimming left V 3 bases short and J 3 bases short, with 8 bases between. In germline, CDR1 is LGHNA, CDR2 YNFKEQ. The CDR3 region is CASSQLGDTGELFF. CDR3 in DNA: TGTGCCAGCAGCCAGCTCGGGGACACCGGGGAGCTGTTTTTT.

The genes are TRBV27 and TRBJ1-2; D is ambiguous. Trimming removed 2 bases at V and 6 bases at J, with 10 bases between. This CDR3 is built from 13 residues. Germline V lookup: CDR1 MNHEY, CDR2 SMNVEV (reference sequence). The CDR3 reads CASSLTLSDGYTF. The CDR3 region has the DNA TGTGCCAGCAGTTTAACCTTGTCTGATGGCTACACCTTC.

The V gene is TRBV19, the J gene TRBJ2-5; 7 bases match TRBD1. V lost 3 bases to trimming and J lost 1 base; unmatched junction nucleotides: 5. Looked up from germline, CDR1 is LNHDA and CDR2 is SQIVND (reference sequence). The CDR3 spans 15 residues. The DNA for the CDR3 is TGTGCCAGTAGTATTCGGACAGGCATCCAAGAGACCCAGTACTTC. This codes for CASSIRTGIQETQYF.

This chain uses TRBV7-9 with TRBJ2-3, with 9 bases matching TRBD2. This CDR3 is built from 16 residues. Germline loops: CDR1 SEHNR, CDR2 FQNEAQ (reference sequence). Trimming at V came to 5 bases and at J to 4 bases, leaving 10 bases not matched to a gene. CDR3 region: CASSPPVREGPDTQYF. The CDR3 nucleotides read TGTGCCAGCAGCCCCCCCGTGCGGGAGGGCCCAGATACGCAGTATTTT.

The chain couples TRBV30 to TRBJ2-1, with 8 bases lining up with TRBD2. The CDR3 is 13 amino acids. Looked up from germline, CDR1 is GTSNPN and CDR2 is SVGIG (reference sequence). J was trimmed by 10 bases and V by 3 bases; bases with no gene match: 8. CDR3: CAWRHAGGQEQFF. The DNA for the CDR3 is TGTGCCTGGAGACACGCGGGAGGCCAGGAGCAGTTCTTC.

The chain carries TRBV28 and TRBJ1-2; 7 bases are shared with TRBD1. V trimming: 6 bases; J trimming: 8 bases; junction bases outside the gene matches: 9. This CDR3 comprises 13 residues. Germline CDR1 is MDHEN and CDR2 is SYDVKM. The CDR3 DNA reads as TGTGCCAGCAGCCTAGGACAGGACAGGGGCTACACCTTC. Its translation is CASSLGQDRGYTF.

The chain links TRBV18 to TRBJ2-7; D may match TRBD1 or TRBD2 (5 bases each). The CDR3 sequence is 17 residues long. Germline V CDR1 and CDR2: KGHSH, LQKENI. The V end lost 5 bases, the J end lost 7 bases, and 27 bases lay between the germline ends. The CDR3 nucleotides are TGTGCCAGCTCATCCTACTCCAAAAGGGGTTTCGAGGGGGAGCAGTACTTC. It codes for CASSSYSKRGFEGEQYF.

The chain joins TRBV29-1 to TRBJ2-1, with a weak D call TRBD2 (5 bases). Germline V lookup: CDR1 SQVTM, CDR2 ANQGSEA. This CDR3 has 15 amino acids. CDR3 loop: CVAMGSITYYNEQFF. CDR3 DNA sequence: TGCGTCGCCATGGGGAGTATTACGTACTACAATGAGCAGTTCTTC.

This chain links TRBV4-3 with TRBJ2-1; 14 nucleotides line up with TRBD2. Germline V gene data show CDR1 as LGHNA and CDR2 as YSLEER. This CDR3 has 16 amino acids. V shed 4 bases, J shed 10 bases, and the junction held 9 bases outside the gene matches. CDR3 protein: CASSLLPGLAGEEQFF. The CDR3 coding sequence is TGCGCCAGCAGCCTTTTACCGGGACTAGCGGGGGAAGAGCAGTTCTTC.

This clone was detected only a few times. The chain couples TRBV7-8 to TRBJ2-7; the D is unclear. V lost 2 bases and J lost 5, with 7 bases in between. The length of the CDR3 is 12 residues. CDR1 and CDR2 from the germline V gene are SGHVS and FQNEAQ. CDR3 DNA sequence: TGTGCCAGCAGCTTACAGTCCCACGAGCAGTACTTC. It yields the protein CASSLQSHEQYF.

V is TRBV6-1 and J is TRBJ1-6; unclear D gene. Trimming left V 6 bases short and J 7 bases short, with 10 bases between. The CDR3 runs 13 residues. Germline CDR1 MNHNS, CDR2 SASEGT. CDR3 protein: CASSPEANSPLHF. DNA for the CDR3: TGTGCCAGCAGCCCCGAGGCGAATTCACCCCTCCACTTT.